This is a list of T cell receptor beta chains from one sample in a study of blood T cell repertoires in COVID-19. The protocol was immunoSEQ multiplex PCR, while the TCRdb copy is restricted to in-frame clones and leaves out a portion. The sample lists a few hundred thousand clones, roughly 87% occurring once. Sequenced sample: PBMCs or T cells enriched from blood (not recorded which). The receptors were sampled from a woman aged 18-30 years who had recovered from COVID-19. Both conserved end residues are part of each CDR3. Fields, in order: CDR3 DNA, CDR3 protein, V gene, D gene, J gene, clone size. A D gene is named only where the DNA matches it firmly. A clone size is listed for some rows: how often the clone was seen (once, few, many), or a class if it is expanded.

TGCGCCAGCAGCTCGGAGCAGGGTGGGACCCAGTACTTC CASSSEQGGTQYF TRBV5-1 . TRBJ2-5 .
TGTGCCAGTAGTGAACTAGCGGGGGGGCTCCCCCATGAGCAGTTCTTC CASSELAGGLPHEQFF TRBV19 TRBD2 TRBJ2-1 .
TGTGCCAGCAGCCCGCTCCTAGGTTACGAGCAGTACTTC CASSPLLGYEQYF TRBV3-1/TRBV3-2 . TRBJ2-7 .
TGTGCCAGCAGTTTTCCCCCGGGAGGGACAGATACGCAGTATTTT CASSFPPGGTDTQYF TRBV28 TRBD2 TRBJ2-3 .
TGTGCCAGCAGCCCCCGGCTGTTCAGGGGGCCCACTGAAGCTTTCTTT CASSPRLFRGPTEAFF TRBV9 TRBD1 TRBJ1-1 .
TGTGCCAGCCTAAAACAGACGAACACCGGGGAGCTGTTTTTT CASLKQTNTGELFF TRBV19 . TRBJ2-2 .
TGTGCCAGCAGCCTGGACAGGCAAGAGACCCAGTACTTC CASSLDRQETQYF TRBV5-6 TRBD1 TRBJ2-5 .
TGTGCCAGCAGCCTAAGGACAGGGGCGCGGGCTAATGAAAAACTGTTTTTT CASSLRTGARANEKLFF TRBV14 TRBD1 TRBJ1-4 .
TGTGCCAGCAGTGCCACTAGCGGTTCCAAAGAGACCCAGTACTTC CASSATSGSKETQYF TRBV2 TRBD2 TRBJ2-5 .
TGTGCCAGCAGCTTGGGTGACAGGGACACTGAAGCTTTCTTT CASSLGDRDTEAFF TRBV5-5 TRBD1 TRBJ1-1 .
TGTGCCAGCAGCCTCGGACAGGGGGCAACAGATACGCAGTATTTT CASSLGQGATDTQYF TRBV11-3 TRBD1 TRBJ2-3 .
TGTGCCAGCAGTACTCAGGGAACCTACGAGCAGTACTTC CASSTQGTYEQYF TRBV6-5 . TRBJ2-7 .
TGTGCCAGCAGGGAGACTAGCGGGGGGAACGAGCAGTACTTC CASRETSGGNEQYF TRBV7-9 TRBD2 TRBJ2-7 .
TGTGCCAGCAGCCCCCGTAGAATTTACGGTATCTCTGGAAACACCATATATTTT CASSPRRIYGISGNTIYF TRBV7-8 . TRBJ1-3 .
TGTGCCAGCAGCGTCTCGGGAGATACGCAGTATTTT CASSVSGDTQYF TRBV7-9 . TRBJ2-3 .
TGTGCCAGCTCACCAACGATAGACACTGAAGCTTTCTTT CASSPTIDTEAFF TRBV18 . TRBJ1-1 .
TGTGCCAGCAGACCCGGACAGGGTGGCCCGGTAGCTTTCTTT CASRPGQGGPVAFF TRBV7-8 TRBD1 TRBJ1-1 .
TGTGCCAGCAGCTCTCGGACAGGGGACATCACTAATGAAAAACTGTTTTTT CASSSRTGDITNEKLFF TRBV5-5 TRBD1 TRBJ1-4 .
TGTGCCAGCAGCTCCAGGGGGATCACTGAAGCTTTCTTT CASSSRGITEAFF TRBV11-2 TRBD1 TRBJ1-1 .
TGTGCCAGCATTACTCCCGGACTAGCGGGGTTCAATGAGCAGTTCTTC CASITPGLAGFNEQFF TRBV28 TRBD2 TRBJ2-1 .
TGTGCCAGCAGCTTACAGGGGATGACTGAAGCTTTCTTT CASSLQGMTEAFF TRBV14 TRBD1 TRBJ1-1 .
TGCGCCAGCAGCGCCGGGACAGCTAACTATGGCTACACCTTC CASSAGTANYGYTF TRBV5-1 TRBD1 TRBJ1-2 .
TGCGCCAGCAGCTTGAGCCAGGGTTCTTACGGCTACACCTTC CASSLSQGSYGYTF TRBV5-1 . TRBJ1-2 .
TGTGCCAGCAGCTTGGATGGGGGAGGTTGGGGGACCCAGTACTTC CASSLDGGGWGTQYF TRBV5-4 . TRBJ2-5 .
TGTGCCATCAGTCCCGGGACAGGGTACACCTACGAGCAGTACTTC CAISPGTGYTYEQYF TRBV10-3 TRBD1 TRBJ2-7 .
TGTGCCAGCAGCCCAGCGGGAGCCGACTATGGCTACACCTTC CASSPAGADYGYTF TRBV3-1/TRBV3-2 . TRBJ1-2 .
TGTGCCAGCAGCCTAGACAGGGCTGGGAATTCACCCCTCCACTTT CASSLDRAGNSPLHF TRBV7-9 TRBD1 TRBJ1-6 .
TGTGCCAGCAGTTCCCAGGGTTGGACCTACGAGCAGTACTTC CASSSQGWTYEQYF TRBV28 . TRBJ2-7 few